These T cell receptor beta chains were read from a single sample in a study of T cell responses to AZD1222 COVID-19 vaccine. The table came from immunoSEQ multiplex PCR; TCRdb's copy has only in-frame clones and leaves some out. The table shows around 130,000 clones, with 88% occurring only once. The sequencing used peripheral blood, collected 28 days after the second AZD1222 dose. The receptors come from an adult who received the AZD1222 COVID-19 vaccine. The CDR3 runs from the conserved cysteine through the conserved F or W. Fields, in order: J gene, V gene, D gene, clone size, CDR3 DNA, CDR3 protein. A D gene is named only where the DNA matches it firmly. Clone size is stated in some rows and not others, as once, few, many or a class when expanded.

TRBJ1-4,TRBV29-1,-,-,TGCAGCGTTGAAGGGGGAACGGACCACCTGTTTTTT,CSVEGGTDHLFF
TRBJ1-4,TRBV5-4,-,-,TGTGCCAGCAGCGGAGAGACCAGAAATGAAAAACTGTTTTTT,CASSGETRNEKLFF
TRBJ2-5,TRBV7-6,-,-,TGTGCCAGCAGCTTAGATCGCGGTGCGGCCCAGTACTTC,CASSLDRGAAQYF
TRBJ2-7,TRBV10-3,-,-,TGTGCCATCAGTGAGTCACAGGCTTCCGAGCAGTACTTC,CAISESQASEQYF
TRBJ1-4,TRBV4-2,-,-,TGTGCCAGCAGCCAATCATCGTCCGCGGCTAATGAAAAACTGTTTTTT,CASSQSSSAANEKLFF
TRBJ2-2,TRBV27,TRBD1,once,TGTGCCAGCACCGACAGGGGAGAGACCGGGGAGCTGTTTTTT,CASTDRGETGELFF
TRBJ1-1,TRBV19,-,once,TGTGCCAGTAGTCCGGAGCGAGGGGTCACTGAAACTTTCTTT,CASSPERGVTETFF
TRBJ2-3,TRBV10-3,TRBD2,few,TGTGCCATCAAACCGGGACTAGCAACAGATACGCAGTATTTT,CAIKPGLATDTQYF
TRBJ1-2,TRBV27,-,-,TGTGCCAGCAGAGACCGAAACTATGGCTACACCTTC,CASRDRNYGYTF
TRBJ1-3,TRBV6-6,TRBD1,-,TGTGCCAGCAGTCAGGGGACAGGCCTCTCTGGAAACACCATATATTTT,CASSQGTGLSGNTIYF
TRBJ2-2,TRBV7-8,-,-,TGTGCCAGCTGCGATAGGAGGCACGGGGAGCTGTTTTTT,CASCDRRHGELFF
TRBJ2-3,TRBV4-1,TRBD2,-,TGCGCCAGCAGACGATGGGAGGGTGTCACAGATACGCAGTATTTT,CASRRWEGVTDTQYF
TRBJ1-3,TRBV6-5,-,-,TGTGCCAGCAACATGACCCCTGGAAACACCATATATTTT,CASNMTPGNTIYF
TRBJ2-7,TRBV5-6,TRBD2,-,TGTGCCAGCAGCGAACTAGCGGGAGTTAGTGAGCAGTACTTC,CASSELAGVSEQYF
TRBJ2-1,TRBV10-3,TRBD2,-,TGTGCCATTAATTCAGGGACTAGCGGGAGGAATTCCTACAATGAGCAGTTCTTC,CAINSGTSGRNSYNEQFF
TRBJ1-6,TRBV11-2,TRBD1,-,TGTGCCAGCAGCCCCGGGGACAGCCCATCACCCCTCCACTTT,CASSPGDSPSPLHF
TRBJ1-3,TRBV5-4,-,-,TGTGCCAGCAGCTTGGACGGGGAGGCTGGAAACACCATATATTTT,CASSLDGEAGNTIYF
TRBJ1-2,TRBV12-3/TRBV12-4,-,-,TGTGCCACCCAACCGCCCAGCTATGGCTACACCTTC,CATQPPSYGYTF
TRBJ1-5,TRBV2,-,-,TGTGCCAGCAGTGGGCAGCTAAATCAGCCCCAGCATTTT,CASSGQLNQPQHF
TRBJ2-7,TRBV2,-,-,TGTGCCAGCAGTGCCCCGGGGGAAAACGAGCAGTACTTC,CASSAPGENEQYF
TRBJ2-1,TRBV3-1/TRBV3-2,TRBD1,-,TGTGCCAGCAGCCGACAGGGTAGGGAGCAGTTCTTC,CASSRQGREQFF
TRBJ2-6,TRBV5-6,-,-,TGTGCCAGCAGCTTGGGGATCTCTGGGGCCAACGTCCTGACTTTC,CASSLGISGANVLTF
TRBJ1-4,TRBV9,-,-,TGTGCCAGCAGCGTAGGGGGGGCAACTAATGAAAAACTGTTTTTT,CASSVGGATNEKLFF
TRBJ1-1,TRBV6-5,-,-,TGTGCCAGCTCTTACGGGGCGCGAACTGAAGCTTTCTTT,CASSYGARTEAFF
TRBJ2-7,TRBV19,-,few,TGTGCCAGTAGCCGACAGGACTCCTACGAGCAGTACTTC,CASSRQDSYEQYF